The following is a T cell receptor beta chain sequence with its context. Its antigen is undetermined. The data originate from a study of tumor and adjacent non-tumor tissue in lung cancer. Study-wide results and caveats: Normal lung showed higher cumulative top 100 clone frequency than tumor.

The template was RNA from unsorted bulk tissue. More than 3 cm separated this lung sample from the edge of the tumor. A modified ARM-PCR protocol with three rounds of nested PCR amplified TCRbeta. From the multiplex PCR reads, TCRdb called clonotypes with MiXCR, one entry per CDR3 protein. The repertoire consists of some 73,000 distinct CDR3 sequences, with roughly 80% occurring once and the leading ten covering roughly half. The germline V gene has CDR1 DFQATT and CDR2 SNEGSKA (reference sequence). Trimming removed 2 bases from V and 8 bases from J, with 17 bases in between. The CDR3 runs 14 residues.

The V call is TRBV20-1, the J call TRBJ2-3; D may match TRBD1 or TRBD2 (5 bases each). Sequenced input: distant non-tumor lung tissue. This TCR came from a man between 60 and 75 years old with non-small cell lung cancer. The CDR3 coding sequence is TGCAGTGCTAGATCTCACGGCTGGGGGACTACGCAGTATTTT. This sequence encodes CSARSHGWGTTQYF.